The rows below give T cell receptor beta chains drawn from one sample of a study of cytomegalovirus exposure and HLA in healthy donors. Sequenced by immunoSEQ multiplex PCR; TCRdb stores in-frame clones only, minus some. The table records under 80,000 clones, approximately 95% of them present only once. Sequenced material: PBMCs. All receptors come from a woman between 18 and 29 years old in good health and CMV-seronegative. Each CDR3 is given with its conserved first and last residue. D genes are given only for firm matches.

>14|TRBD1|TRBV27
CASSLLDRGYEQYF
>14|TRBD2|TRBV5-4
CASSYRGGADTQYF
>14|.|TRBV6-5
CASSSDSPNQPQHF
>16|TRBD2|TRBV27
CASRGSGGRQQETQYF
>12|TRBD2|TRBV30
CAAGVSTDTQYF
>15|.|TRBV5-6
CASSFKLERNEKLFF
>14|.|TRBV2
CASRIRGNTGELFF
>16|.|TRBV29-1
CSVAPGRGRRNTEAFF
>16|TRBD1|TRBV6-5
CASSYSAGGLVTEAFF
>13|.|TRBV6-5
CASSHPDSNEQFF
>16|.|TRBV7-9
CASSLIAQGSYYGYTF
>16|TRBD2|TRBV19
CASSIEAGAVSETQYF
>15|.|TRBV14
CASSQVGGRIGEQYF
>16|TRBD2|TRBV7-2
CASSLKSSGGWETQYF
>15|.|TRBV5-1
CASSSDGVSNQPQHF
>16|TRBD1|TRBV5-6
CASSLVGGRYTGELFF
>15|.|TRBV2
CASSELSGKAYEQYF
>16|.|TRBV18
CASSPVERAGSTEAFF
>15|.|TRBV27
CASSPPQGLPGELFF
>16|.|TRBV18
CASSPRSEREYNEQFF
>12|TRBD1|TRBV5-5
CASSPTGSEQFF